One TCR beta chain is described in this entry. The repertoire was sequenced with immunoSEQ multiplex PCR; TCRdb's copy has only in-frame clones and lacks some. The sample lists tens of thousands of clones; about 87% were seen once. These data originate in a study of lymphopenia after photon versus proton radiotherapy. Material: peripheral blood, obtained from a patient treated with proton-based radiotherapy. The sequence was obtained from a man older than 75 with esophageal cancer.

CDR3 sequence: CASSLEEGANTEAFF. The CDR3 nucleotides are TGTGCCAGCAGCTTAGAAGAGGGGGCAAACACTGAAGCTTTCTTT. The chain is built from TRBV11-1 and TRBJ1-1; 7 bases line up with TRBD1. The germline gives CDR1 SGHAT, CDR2 FQDESV (reference sequence). This CDR3 comprises 15 residues. The J segment lost 2 bases and the V segment lost 1 base, leaving 4 bases of the junction unmatched.